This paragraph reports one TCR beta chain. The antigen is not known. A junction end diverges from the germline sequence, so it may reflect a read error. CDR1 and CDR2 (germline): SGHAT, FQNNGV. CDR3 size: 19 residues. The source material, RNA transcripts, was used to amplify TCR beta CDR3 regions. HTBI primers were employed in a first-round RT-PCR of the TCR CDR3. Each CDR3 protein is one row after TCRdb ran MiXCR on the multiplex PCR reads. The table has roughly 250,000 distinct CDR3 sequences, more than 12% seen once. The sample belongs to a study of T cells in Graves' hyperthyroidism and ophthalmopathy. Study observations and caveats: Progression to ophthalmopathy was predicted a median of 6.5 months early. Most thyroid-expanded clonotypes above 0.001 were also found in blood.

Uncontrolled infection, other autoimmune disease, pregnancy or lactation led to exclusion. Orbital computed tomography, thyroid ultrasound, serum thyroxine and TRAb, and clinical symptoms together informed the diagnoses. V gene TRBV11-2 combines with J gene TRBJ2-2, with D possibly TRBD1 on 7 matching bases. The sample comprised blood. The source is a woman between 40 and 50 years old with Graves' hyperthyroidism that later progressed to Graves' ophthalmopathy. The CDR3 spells CATSLVAFSRGVMGGELFF. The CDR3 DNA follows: TGTGCCACCAGCTTAGTCGCCTTCAGCAGGGGGGTGATGGGCGGGGAGCTGTTTTTT. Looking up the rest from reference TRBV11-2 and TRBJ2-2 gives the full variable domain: EAGVAQSPRYKIIEKRQSVAFWCNPISGHATLYWYQQILGQGPKLLIQFQNNGVVDDSQLPKDRFSAERLKGVDSTLKIQPAKLEDSAVYLCATSLVAFSRGVMGGELFFGEGSRLTVL.